This T cell receptor (beta chain) was sequenced during a study of regulatory T cells in long-lasting Graves disease. Time point indicated: newly diagnosed GD, antithyroid drugs for less than 3 months. The TCR library was made from RNA that had been extracted from PBMCs in TRIzol. An endocrinology department in Xi'an, China, supplied the patients. Arm-PCR of CDR3 regions and iRepertoire HTBI primers were used to build TCR beta libraries. TCRdb ran MiXCR on the multiplex PCR reads and lists one entry per CDR3 protein. The sample contains about 350,000 distinct CDR3 sequences, roughly 15% of which appear only once. This clonotype showed up many times. Its target is unknown. Study results and limitations: Persistent patients shared 2,741 public clonotypes among themselves. Newly diagnosed patients shared fewer, at more than 750.

This sample also appeared in a second study, on T cells in Graves' hyperthyroidism and ophthalmopathy. This second report adds: The majority of expanded thyroid clonotypes above 0.001 also appeared in blood.

The TCR sequence derives from a woman younger than 35 with Graves disease. Material: peripheral blood mononuclear cells (PBMCs), obtained at new diagnosis, from a patient treated with antithyroid drugs.

As DNA, the CDR3 is TGTGCCACCAGTGAGTCCGGCAGCGGCTACGAGCAGTACTTC. Translation: CATSESGSGYEQYF. The gene calls are TRBV24-1 and TRBJ2-7; maybe TRBD2 (5 bases). V shed 4 bases and J shed 3 bases, with 12 bases lying between them. CDR3 length equals 14 residues. Per the germline V gene, CDR1 is KGHDR and CDR2 is SFDVKD.